One sample yielded the 15 T cell receptor beta chains listed below, sequenced in a study of control samples from healthy donors and cancer patients (TCRdb year 2020). Receptor libraries were prepared by the immunoSEQ multiplex PCR assay. Entries here come from immuneACCESS through TCRdb and include only in-frame sequences with V and J called. Some clones fail to appear in such tables; in the studies checked, an unresolved V gene covers under half of the shortfall, and the cause of the remainder is unknown. This sample lists under 200,000 clones; approximately 90% were detected once. The top ten hold roughly 0.7% of the sample. The sequenced sample was blood. The receptor set was obtained from a woman in her 30s in good health.

There are a few counts of this clone. J is TRBJ1-6 and V is TRBV4-1, with 9 bases that match TRBD1. CDR3 length equals 14 residues. Trimming removed 4 bases from V and 9 bases from J; junction bases left unmatched: 4. Looked up from germline, CDR1 is MGHRA and CDR2 is YSYEKL. CDR3 sequence: CASSLGQGGSPLHF. CDR3 nucleotide sequence: TGCGCCAGCAGCCTGGGACAGGGAGGTTCACCCCTCCACTTT.

This clone is a singleton in its sample. This chain connects TRBV7-9 to TRBJ2-1; D perhaps matches TRBD2 (6 bases). V shed 5 bases and J shed 6 bases, with 14 bases lying between them. The CDR3 is made up of 14 amino acids. Germline V gene lookup returns CDR1 SEHNR and CDR2 FQNEAQ (reference sequence). The DNA for the CDR3 is TGTGCCAGCAGCCCCCGGGAGATTCGCAATGAGCAGTTCTTC. Protein sequence: CASSPREIRNEQFF.

The V gene is TRBV28, the J gene TRBJ2-1; D assignment may be TRBD1 or TRBD2 (5 bases each). Germline assignment: CDR1 MDHEN and CDR2 SYDVKM. Between the trimmed V and J ends, which lost 4 bases and 8 bases, there was a span of 15 bases. This CDR3 has 14 amino acids. CDR3 loop: CASSWGRIGHEQFF. CDR3 coding DNA: TGTGCCAGCAGTTGGGGACGGATAGGGCATGAGCAGTTCTTC.

The sample holds one count of this clone. This CDR3 is CASSLDWGRGTEAFF. The CDR3 DNA reads TGTGCCAGCAGCTTAGACTGGGGGCGCGGCACTGAAGCTTTCTTT. The chain couples TRBV13 to TRBJ1-1; possibly TRBD1 for D (6 bases). Germline CDR1 is PRHDT and CDR2 is FYEKMQ (reference sequence). The CDR3 runs to 15 residues. V was clipped by 1 base and J by 4 bases, with 13 bases between them.

CDR3 residues: CATSRVGGRGQHEQYF. CDR3 bases: TGTGCCACCAGCAGAGTCGGGGGCAGGGGTCAGCACGAGCAGTACTTC. The chain has TRBV15 and TRBJ2-7, with D possibly being TRBD1 or TRBD2 (6 bases each). The V and J ends lost 1 base and 5 bases respectively, with 18 bases between them. The V gene's germline CDR1 is LNHNV and CDR2 YYDKDF (reference sequence). The CDR3 is 16 residues long. The whole variable domain, filled in from reference TRBV15 and TRBJ2-7, reads DAMVIQNPRYQVTQFGKPVTLSCSQTLNHNVMYWYQQKSSQAPKLLFHYYDKDFNNEADTPDNFQSRRPNTSFCFLDIRSPGLGDTAMYLCATSRVGGRGQHEQYFGPGTRLTVT.

The chain employs TRBV9 and TRBJ2-7, with 7 bases identical to TRBD1. Germline V gene data show CDR1 as SGDLS and CDR2 as YYNGEE. V gave up 3 bases and J gave up 0 bases; unmatched junction bases: 9. CDR3 length: 16 amino acids. DNA for the CDR3: TGTGCCAGCAGCGGTGAAGGGACAGTAAGCTCCTACGAGCAGTACTTC. Residues: CASSGEGTVSSYEQYF.

The rearrangement uses TRBV13 and TRBJ2-7; TRBD1 matches 10 bases. CDR3 length equals 15 residues. CDR1 is PRHDT, CDR2 FYEKMQ, per germline (reference sequence). The V and J ends lost 3 bases and 2 bases, in that order; junction bases with no gene match: 4. CDR3 nucleotides: TGTGCCAGCAGCTTCAGGGACAGGGGCCCCTACGAGCAGTACTTC. It encodes CASSFRDRGPYEQYF.

V gene TRBV5-4 combines with J gene TRBJ2-7; 14 nucleotides line up with TRBD2. V gave up 3 bases and J gave up 2 bases; unmatched junction bases: 7. In germline, CDR1 is SGHNT, CDR2 YYREEE (reference sequence). The CDR3 totals 17 residues. This CDR3 reads CASSSGTSGGKTYEQYF. CDR3 bases: TGTGCCAGCAGCTCGGGGACTAGCGGGGGCAAGACCTACGAGCAGTACTTC.

V gene TRBV12-5 combines with J gene TRBJ2-1, with a weak D call TRBD2 (5 bases). V gave up 0 bases and J gave up 10 bases, with 7 bases separating them. The CDR3 totals 12 residues. The germline CDR1 and CDR2 sequences are LGHNT and FRNRAP. CDR3 sequence reads: CASGLVRGEQFF. DNA of the CDR3: TGTGCTAGTGGTTTGGTACGGGGAGAGCAGTTCTTC.

This chain uses TRBV6-2 or TRBV6-3 with TRBJ1-3; D unresolved. Germline V gene data show CDR1 as MNHEY and CDR2 as SVGEGT. V was cut by 0 bases and J by 0 bases, with 9 bases left in between. The CDR3 is 16 residues long. The CDR3 bases are TGTGCCAGCAGTTACTCGCGACTTATCTCTGGAAACACCATATATTTT. This gives the protein CASSYSRLISGNTIYF.

The rearrangement links TRBV2 to TRBJ2-1; unclear D gene. This CDR3 spans 15 amino acids. V shed 4 bases and J shed 0 bases, with 10 bases lying between them. Germline V gene data show CDR1 as SNHLY and CDR2 as FYNNEI. CDR3 nucleotide sequence: TGTGCCAGCAGTGTAGGGCTTAGCTCCTACAATGAGCAGTTCTTC. Translating it yields CASSVGLSSYNEQFF.

This clone was detected only once. The chain joins TRBV6-1 to TRBJ2-7; maybe TRBD2 (6 bases). Trimming took 2 bases from V and 3 from J, leaving 17 bases between them. Germline V gene sequence: CDR1 MNHNS, CDR2 SASEGT. The CDR3 spans 16 residues. The CDR3 DNA is TGTGCCAGCAGTGAATTGGTGGTAGCGGACGACTACGAGCAGTACTTC. This codes for CASSELVVADDYEQYF.

This clone was counted a single time. The genes are TRBV3-1 (or the pseudogene TRBV3-2) and TRBJ2-7; D remains unclear. This CDR3 has 10 residues. The V and J ends lost 8 bases and 3 bases respectively, with 5 bases between them. CDR1 LGHDT and CDR2 YNNKEL come from the germline V gene (reference sequence). Written as DNA, the CDR3 is TGTGCCAGCGGAAACTACGAGCAGTACTTC. Translation gives CASGNYEQYF.

For the CDR3, the DNA is TGTGCCAGCAGTCCCAGGGATACTGAAGCTTTCTTT. Translated: CASSPRDTEAFF. The V call is TRBV6-2 or TRBV6-3, the J call TRBJ1-1; possible D gene TRBD1, 5 bases. Germline V gene lookup returns CDR1 MNHEY and CDR2 SVGEGT. The ends were cut back, 5 bases at V and 5 bases at J, with 9 bases in the middle. The CDR3 has 12 residues.

The rearrangement links TRBV4-3 to TRBJ1-1; maybe TRBD1 (6 bases). V was shortened by 1 base and J by 7 bases, with 16 bases between the two germline ends. Germline loops: CDR1 LGHNA, CDR2 YSLEER. The CDR3 spans 15 residues. CDR3 nucleotides: TGCGCCAGCAGCCAAGCAGGGGCGGTGGGGGATGAAGCTTTCTTT. Its protein is CASSQAGAVGDEAFF.